The entry below gives a single TCR beta chain sequence along with its context. CDR1 is SGDLS and CDR2 is YYNGEE in the germline V gene. Trimming took 0 bases from V and 5 from J, leaving 9 bases between them. CDR3 length equals 14 residues. Authors' analysis steps: How many nucleated cells were present was estimated from reference gene primer amplification. The table came from immunoSEQ multiplex PCR; TCRdb's copy has only in-frame clones and leaves some out. V, J and clone size are those of that table, while D and trimming were read from the DNA. The data hold some 200,000 clones, with about 86% observed a single time. This entry is derived from a study of blood T cell repertoires in COVID-19. Overall study context: Spain, Italy and the United States supplied samples that represented acute and convalescent COVID-19. T cells, B-cell-depleted T cells, or PBMCs provided the cDNA or gDNA that served as material.

The chain recombines TRBV9 with TRBJ2-1; D is ambiguous. Material: peripheral blood. This sequence originates from a woman between 25 and 40 years old who had recovered from COVID-19. The CDR3 is CASSVGGGHNEQFF. CDR3 DNA: TGTGCCAGCAGCGTAGGAGGCGGCCACAATGAGCAGTTCTTC. The variable domain in full, completed from reference TRBV9 and TRBJ2-1, reads DSGVTQTPKHLITATGQRVTLRCSPRSGDLSVYWYQQSLDQGLQFLIQYYNGEERAKGNILERFSAQQFPDLHSELNLSSLELGDSALYFCASSVGGGHNEQFFGPGTRLTVL.